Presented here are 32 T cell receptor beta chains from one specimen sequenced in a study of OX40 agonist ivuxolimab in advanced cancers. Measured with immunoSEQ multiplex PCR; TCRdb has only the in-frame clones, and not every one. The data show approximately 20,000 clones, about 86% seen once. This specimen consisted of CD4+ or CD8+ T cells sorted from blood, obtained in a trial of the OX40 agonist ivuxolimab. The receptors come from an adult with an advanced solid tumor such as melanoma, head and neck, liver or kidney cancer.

Here the CDR3 reads CASSFGNSGNQPQHF. In DNA, the CDR3 is TGTGCCAGCAGCTTTGGTAACTCTGGCAATCAGCCCCAGCATTTT. The rearrangement uses TRBV5-5 and TRBJ1-5; D unclear. The V end lost 2 bases, the J end lost 2 bases, and 11 bases lay between the germline ends. Germline-derived CDR1 and CDR2 are SGHKS and YYEKEE (reference sequence). The CDR3 length is 15 residues.

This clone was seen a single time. Written as DNA, the CDR3 is TGTGCCAGCAGTTCCCGGGACACCTCGTACGAGCAGTACTTC. The encoded protein is CASSSRDTSYEQYF. V gene TRBV6-6 combines with J gene TRBJ2-7, with D possibly being TRBD1 (6 bases). CDR3 length: 14 amino acids. Per the germline V gene, CDR1 is MNHNY and CDR2 is SVGAGI (reference sequence). Trimming left V 4 bases short and J 4 bases short, with 14 bases between.

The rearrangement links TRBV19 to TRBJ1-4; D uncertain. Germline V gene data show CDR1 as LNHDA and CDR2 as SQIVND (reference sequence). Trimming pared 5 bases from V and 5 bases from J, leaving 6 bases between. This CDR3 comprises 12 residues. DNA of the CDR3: TGTGCCAGTAGTCGACTCAATGAAAAACTGTTTTTT. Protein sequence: CASSRLNEKLFF.

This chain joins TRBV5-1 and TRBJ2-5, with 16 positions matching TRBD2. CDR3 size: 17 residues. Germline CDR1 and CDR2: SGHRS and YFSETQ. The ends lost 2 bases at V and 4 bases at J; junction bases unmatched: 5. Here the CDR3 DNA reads TGCGCCAGCAGCTTCGGGACTAGCGGGAGGGCCACAGAGACCCAGTACTTC. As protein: CASSFGTSGRATETQYF.

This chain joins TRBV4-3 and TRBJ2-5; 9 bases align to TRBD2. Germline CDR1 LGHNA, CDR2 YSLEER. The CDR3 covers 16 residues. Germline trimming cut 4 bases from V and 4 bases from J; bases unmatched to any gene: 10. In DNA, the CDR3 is TGCGCCAGCAGCCCCTCTGGCGGGAGGGCCATAGAGACCCAGTACTTC. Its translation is CASSPSGGRAIETQYF.

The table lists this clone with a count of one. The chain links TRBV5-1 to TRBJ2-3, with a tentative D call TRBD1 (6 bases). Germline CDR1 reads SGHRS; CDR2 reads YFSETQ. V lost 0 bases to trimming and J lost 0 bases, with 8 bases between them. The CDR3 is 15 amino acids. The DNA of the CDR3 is TGCGCCAGCAGCTTGGGCGACAGGAGCACAGATACGCAGTATTTT. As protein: CASSLGDRSTDTQYF. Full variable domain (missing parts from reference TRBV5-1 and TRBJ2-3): KAGVTQTPRYLIKTRGQQVTLSCSPISGHRSVSWYQQTPGQGLQFLFEYFSETQRNKGNFPGRFSGRQFSNSRSEMNVSTLELGDSALYLCASSLGDRSTDTQYFGPGTRLTVL.

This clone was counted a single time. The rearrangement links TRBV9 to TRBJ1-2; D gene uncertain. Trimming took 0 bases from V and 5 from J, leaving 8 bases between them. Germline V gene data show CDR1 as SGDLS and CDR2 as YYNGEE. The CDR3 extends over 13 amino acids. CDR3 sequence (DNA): TGTGCCAGCAGCGTAGATACCAAGTATGGCTACACCTTC. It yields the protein CASSVDTKYGYTF.

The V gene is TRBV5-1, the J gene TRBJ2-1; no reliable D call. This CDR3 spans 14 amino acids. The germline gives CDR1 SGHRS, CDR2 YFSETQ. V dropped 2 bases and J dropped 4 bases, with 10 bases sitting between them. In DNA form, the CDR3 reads TGCGCCAGCAGCTTCTCGACCGATTACAATGAGCAGTTCTTC. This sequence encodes CASSFSTDYNEQFF.

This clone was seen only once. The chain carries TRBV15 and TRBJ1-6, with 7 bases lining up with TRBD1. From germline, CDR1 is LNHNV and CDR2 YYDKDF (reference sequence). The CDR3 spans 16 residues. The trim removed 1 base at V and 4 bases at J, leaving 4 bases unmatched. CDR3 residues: CATSRAGTAYNSPLHF. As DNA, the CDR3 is TGTGCCACCAGCAGAGCCGGGACAGCATATAATTCACCCCTCCACTTT.

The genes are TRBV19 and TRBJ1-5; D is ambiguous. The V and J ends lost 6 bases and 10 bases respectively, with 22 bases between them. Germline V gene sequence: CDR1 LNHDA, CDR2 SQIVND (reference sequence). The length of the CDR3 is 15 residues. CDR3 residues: CASSSVPSFGRPQHF. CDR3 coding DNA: TGTGCCAGTAGCAGCGTTCCCAGTTTCGGTCGACCCCAGCATTTT. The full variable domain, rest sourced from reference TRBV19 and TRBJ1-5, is DGGITQSPKYLFRKEGQNVTLSCEQNLNHDAMYWYRQDPGQGLRLIYYSQIVNDFQKGDIAEGYSVSREKKESFPLTVTSAQKNPTAFYLCASSSVPSFGRPQHFGDGTRLSIL.

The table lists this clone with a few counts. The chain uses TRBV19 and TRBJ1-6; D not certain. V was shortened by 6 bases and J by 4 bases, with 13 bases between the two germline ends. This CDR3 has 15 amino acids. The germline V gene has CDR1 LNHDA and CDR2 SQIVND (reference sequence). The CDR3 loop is CASRGSGGYNSPLHF. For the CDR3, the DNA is TGTGCCAGTAGAGGATCCGGCGGTTATAATTCACCCCTCCACTTT.

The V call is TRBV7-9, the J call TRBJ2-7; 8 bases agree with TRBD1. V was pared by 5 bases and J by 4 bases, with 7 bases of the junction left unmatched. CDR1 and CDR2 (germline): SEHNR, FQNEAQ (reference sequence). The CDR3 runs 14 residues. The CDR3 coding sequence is TGTGCCAGCAGCCCCAACAGGGGGGAATACGAGCAGTACTTC. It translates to CASSPNRGEYEQYF.

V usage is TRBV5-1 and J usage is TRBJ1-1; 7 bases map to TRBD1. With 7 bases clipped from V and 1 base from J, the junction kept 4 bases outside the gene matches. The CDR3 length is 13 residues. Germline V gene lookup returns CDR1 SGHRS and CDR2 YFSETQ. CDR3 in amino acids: CASAPGGNTEAFF. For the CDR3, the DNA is TGCGCCAGCGCCCCAGGGGGGAACACTGAAGCTTTCTTT.

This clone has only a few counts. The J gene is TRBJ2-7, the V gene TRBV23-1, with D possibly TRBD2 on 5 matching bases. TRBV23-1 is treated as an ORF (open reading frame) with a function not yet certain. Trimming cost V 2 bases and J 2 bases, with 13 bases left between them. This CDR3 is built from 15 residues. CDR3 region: CASSQRGLGTYEQYF. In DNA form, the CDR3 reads TGCGCCAGCAGTCAACGAGGGTTGGGCACCTACGAGCAGTACTTC.

The CDR3 bases are TGTGCCAGCAGCCCGCCTCAAAGCAAGGGGGGGAAAAACGAGCAGTACTTC. This translates into CASSPPQSKGGKNEQYF. J is TRBJ2-5 and V is TRBV7-8; a possible D gene is TRBD2 (7 bases). The DNA end favors TRBJ2-7, so the J call may be wrong. The CDR3 runs to 17 residues. Per the germline V gene, CDR1 is SGHVS and CDR2 is FQNEAQ.

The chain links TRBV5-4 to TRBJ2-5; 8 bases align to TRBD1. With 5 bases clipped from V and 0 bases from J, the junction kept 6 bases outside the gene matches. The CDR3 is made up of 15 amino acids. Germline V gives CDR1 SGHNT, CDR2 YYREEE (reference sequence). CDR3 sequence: CASSSQGANQETQYF. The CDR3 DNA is TGTGCCAGCAGTTCTCAGGGGGCTAACCAAGAGACCCAGTACTTC.

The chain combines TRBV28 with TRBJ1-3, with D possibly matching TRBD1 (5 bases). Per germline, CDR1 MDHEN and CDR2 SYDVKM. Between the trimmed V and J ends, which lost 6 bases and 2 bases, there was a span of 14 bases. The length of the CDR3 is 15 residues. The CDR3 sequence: CASRTQGSAGNTIYF. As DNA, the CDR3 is TGTGCCAGCAGAACCCAGGGTTCGGCTGGAAACACCATATATTTT.

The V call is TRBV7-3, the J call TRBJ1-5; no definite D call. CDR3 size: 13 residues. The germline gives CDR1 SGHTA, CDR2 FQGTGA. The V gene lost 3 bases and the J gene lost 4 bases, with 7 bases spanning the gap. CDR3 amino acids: CASSLGRNQPQHF. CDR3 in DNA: TGTGCCAGCAGCTTGGGTAGGAATCAGCCCCAGCATTTT.

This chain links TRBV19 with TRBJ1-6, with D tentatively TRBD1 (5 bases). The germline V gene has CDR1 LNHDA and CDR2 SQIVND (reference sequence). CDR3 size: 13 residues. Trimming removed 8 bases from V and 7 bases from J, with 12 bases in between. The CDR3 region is CASLPGTNSPLHF. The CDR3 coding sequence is TGTGCCAGTCTTCCCGGGACCAATTCACCCCTCCACTTT.

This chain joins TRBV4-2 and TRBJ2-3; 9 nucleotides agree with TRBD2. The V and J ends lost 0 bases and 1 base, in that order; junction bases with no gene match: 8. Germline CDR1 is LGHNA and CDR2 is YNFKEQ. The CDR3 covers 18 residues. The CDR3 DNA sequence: TGTGCCAGCAGCCAAGAATTAGGTAGCGGGGGTGGCACAGATACGCAGTATTTT. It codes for CASSQELGSGGGTDTQYF.

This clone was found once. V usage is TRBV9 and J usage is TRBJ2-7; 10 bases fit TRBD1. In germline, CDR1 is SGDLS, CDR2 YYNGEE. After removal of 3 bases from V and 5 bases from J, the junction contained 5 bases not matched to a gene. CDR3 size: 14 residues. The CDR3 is CASSATGGNNEQYF. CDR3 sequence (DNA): TGTGCCAGCAGCGCGACAGGGGGCAACAACGAGCAGTACTTC.

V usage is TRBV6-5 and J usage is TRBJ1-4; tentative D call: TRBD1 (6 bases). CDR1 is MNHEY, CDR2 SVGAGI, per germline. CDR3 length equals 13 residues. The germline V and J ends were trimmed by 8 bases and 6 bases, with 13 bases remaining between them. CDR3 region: CASRYQGHEKLFF. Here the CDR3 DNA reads TGTGCCAGCCGATACCAGGGGCATGAAAAACTGTTTTTT.

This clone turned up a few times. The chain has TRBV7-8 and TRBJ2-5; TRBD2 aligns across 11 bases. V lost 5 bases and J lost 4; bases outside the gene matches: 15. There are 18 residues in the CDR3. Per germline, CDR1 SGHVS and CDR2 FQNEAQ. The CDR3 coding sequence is TGTGCCAGCAGCCCGTACCCCTTAGCGGGAGGGCCGGGAGAGACCCAGTACTTC. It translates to CASSPYPLAGGPGETQYF.

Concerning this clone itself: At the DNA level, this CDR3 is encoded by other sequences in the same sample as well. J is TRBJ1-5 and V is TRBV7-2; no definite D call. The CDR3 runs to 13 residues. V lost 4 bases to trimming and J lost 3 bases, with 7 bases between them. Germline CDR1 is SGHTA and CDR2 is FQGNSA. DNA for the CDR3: TGTGCCAGCAGCTCGATTCTCAATCAGCCCCAGCATTTT. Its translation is CASSSILNQPQHF.

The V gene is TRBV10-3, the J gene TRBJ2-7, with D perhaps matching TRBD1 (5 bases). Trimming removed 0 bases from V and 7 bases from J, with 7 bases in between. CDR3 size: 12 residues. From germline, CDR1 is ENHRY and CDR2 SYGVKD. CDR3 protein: CAISESKGEQYF. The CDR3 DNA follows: TGTGCCATCAGTGAGTCTAAGGGGGAGCAGTACTTC.

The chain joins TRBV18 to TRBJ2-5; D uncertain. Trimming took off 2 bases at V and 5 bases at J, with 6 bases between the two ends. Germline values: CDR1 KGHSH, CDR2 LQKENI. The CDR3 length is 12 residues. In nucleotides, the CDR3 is TGTGCCAGCTCACCAACGGGCGAGACCCAGTACTTC. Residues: CASSPTGETQYF.

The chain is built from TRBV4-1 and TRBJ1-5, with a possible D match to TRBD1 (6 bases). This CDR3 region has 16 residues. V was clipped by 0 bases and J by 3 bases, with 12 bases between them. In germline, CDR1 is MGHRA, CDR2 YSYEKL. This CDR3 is CASSQDRVGANQPQHF. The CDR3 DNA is TGCGCCAGCAGCCAAGACCGCGTGGGGGCCAATCAGCCCCAGCATTTT.

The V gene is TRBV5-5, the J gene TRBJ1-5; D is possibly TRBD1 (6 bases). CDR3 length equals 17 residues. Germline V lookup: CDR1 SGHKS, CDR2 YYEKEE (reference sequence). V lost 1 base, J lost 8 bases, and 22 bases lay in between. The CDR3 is CASSLREDSPVREPQHF. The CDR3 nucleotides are TGTGCCAGCAGCTTGCGAGAGGACAGTCCTGTACGGGAGCCCCAGCATTTT.

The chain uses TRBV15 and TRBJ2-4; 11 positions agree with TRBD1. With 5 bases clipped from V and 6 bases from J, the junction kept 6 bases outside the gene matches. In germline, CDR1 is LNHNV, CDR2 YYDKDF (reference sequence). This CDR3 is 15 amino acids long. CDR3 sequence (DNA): TGTGCCACCAGCGTCCGGGACAGGGGGTCAAACATTCAGTACTTC. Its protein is CATSVRDRGSNIQYF. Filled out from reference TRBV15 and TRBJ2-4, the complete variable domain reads DAMVIQNPRYQVTQFGKPVTLSCSQTLNHNVMYWYQQKSSQAPKLLFHYYDKDFNNEADTPDNFQSRRPNTSFCFLDIRSPGLGDTAMYLCATSVRDRGSNIQYFGAGTRLSVL.

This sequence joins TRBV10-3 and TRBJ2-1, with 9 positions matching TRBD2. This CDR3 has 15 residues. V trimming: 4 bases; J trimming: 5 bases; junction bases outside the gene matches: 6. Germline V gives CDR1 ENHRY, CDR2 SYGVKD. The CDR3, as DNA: TGTGCCATCAGTGGGTTAGCGGGGGTGAACAATGAGCAGTTCTTC. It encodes CAISGLAGVNNEQFF.

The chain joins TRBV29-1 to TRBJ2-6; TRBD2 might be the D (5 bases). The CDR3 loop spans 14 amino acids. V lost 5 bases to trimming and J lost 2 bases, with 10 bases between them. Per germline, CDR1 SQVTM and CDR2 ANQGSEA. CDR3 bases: TGCAGCGTTAGGACTGGAGCTGGGGCCAACGTCCTGACTTTC. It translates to CSVRTGAGANVLTF.

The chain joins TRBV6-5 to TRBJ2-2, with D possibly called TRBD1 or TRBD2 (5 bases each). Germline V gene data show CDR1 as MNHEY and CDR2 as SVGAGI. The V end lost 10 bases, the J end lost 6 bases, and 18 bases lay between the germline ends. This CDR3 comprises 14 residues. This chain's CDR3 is CATKLLGEAGELFF. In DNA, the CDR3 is TGTGCCACCAAGCTACTAGGGGAAGCCGGGGAGCTGTTTTTT.